Each of the 25 T cell receptor beta chains below was sequenced from the same sample in a study of blood T cell repertoires in COVID-19. Repertoires were generated with immunoSEQ multiplex PCR, while TCRdb's copy carries only in-frame clones and drops some. The sample holds 310,000 or so clones, about nine tenths seen once. Material for sequencing was peripheral blood. The origin of the receptors is a man aged 50 to 60 with active or convalescent COVID-19.

The chain joins TRBV4-1 to TRBJ1-1, with TRBD1 as a possible D gene (5 bases). The V gene lost 4 bases and the J gene lost 8 bases, with 11 bases spanning the gap. Germline V CDR1 and CDR2: MGHRA, YSYEKL. The CDR3 spans 12 residues. CDR3 sequence: CASSLMRGEAFF. CDR3 DNA: TGCGCCAGCAGCCTGATGCGGGGGGAAGCTTTCTTT.

This clone was counted between two and nine times. This chain uses TRBV24-1 with TRBJ2-7, with a possible D match to TRBD2 (5 bases). V dropped 6 bases and J dropped 4 bases, with 15 bases sitting between them. The germline V gene has CDR1 KGHDR and CDR2 SFDVKD. This CDR3 is built from 14 residues. The CDR3 here is CATSSAGERYEQYF. For the CDR3, the DNA is TGTGCCACCAGTTCTGCGGGTGAAAGGTACGAGCAGTACTTC.

This clone showed up just once. The CDR3 DNA sequence: TGTGCCAGCAGAACTAGCGGGAATTCCTACAATGAGCAGTTCTTC. It codes for CASRTSGNSYNEQFF. The rearrangement uses TRBV3-1 (or the pseudogene TRBV3-2) and TRBJ2-1; 10 bases map to TRBD2. The CDR3 has 15 amino acids. The junction had 3 bases not matched to a gene; V was cut back by 6 bases and J by 1 base. Germline CDR1 is LGHDT and CDR2 is YNNKEL (reference sequence).

V usage is TRBV19 and J usage is TRBJ1-3; D ambiguous. CDR3 size: 13 residues. The ends were cut back, 7 bases at V and 4 bases at J, with 11 bases in the middle. From germline, CDR1 is LNHDA and CDR2 SQIVND (reference sequence). The CDR3 spells CASTFLSGNTIYF. CDR3 in DNA: TGTGCCAGTACTTTCCTCTCGGGAAACACCATATATTTT.

The gene calls are TRBV7-2 and TRBJ2-1; 7 positions agree with TRBD2. Looked up from germline, CDR1 is SGHTA and CDR2 is FQGNSA. There are 13 residues in the CDR3. V dropped 1 base and J dropped 15; count of bases not matched to a gene: 9. The CDR3 sequence is CASSLDRAGARFF. CDR3 coding DNA: TGTGCCAGCAGCTTAGATAGGGCGGGAGCTAGGTTCTTC.

The chain carries TRBV10-1 and TRBJ2-1; TRBD2 matches at 9 bases. The CDR3 runs 15 residues. CDR1 and CDR2 from the germline V gene are WNHNN and SYGVQD (reference sequence). Unmatched junction bases numbered 8, after V lost 4 bases and J lost 7 bases. CDR3 coding DNA: TGCGCCAGCAGTGGACGGCGGGAGGGCCCAAATGAGCAGTTCTTC. Its protein is CASSGRREGPNEQFF.

This clone occurred once. The chain couples TRBV9 to TRBJ1-5; 10 bases map to TRBD1. CDR1 and CDR2 (germline): SGDLS, YYNGEE. V was pared by 4 bases and J by 4 bases, with 8 bases of the junction left unmatched. CDR3 length: 16 residues. The CDR3 is CASSSGQGVGNQPQHF. For the CDR3, the DNA is TGTGCCAGCAGCTCTGGACAGGGGGTAGGTAATCAGCCCCAGCATTTT. The full variable domain, with the rest looked up from reference TRBV9 and TRBJ1-5, is DSGVTQTPKHLITATGQRVTLRCSPRSGDLSVYWYQQSLDQGLQFLIQYYNGEERAKGNILERFSAQQFPDLHSELNLSSLELGDSALYFCASSSGQGVGNQPQHFGDGTRLSIL.

The rearrangement joins TRBV7-2 to TRBJ2-3, with 7 bases identical to TRBD2. The CDR3 covers 14 residues. Per germline, CDR1 SGHTA and CDR2 FQGNSA. After removal of 1 base from V and 4 bases from J, the junction contained 2 bases not matched to a gene. DNA for the CDR3: TGTGCCAGCAGCTTAGGGCTAGCGGCAGATACGCAGTATTTT. It encodes CASSLGLAADTQYF.

The sample holds a few counts of this clone. This rearrangement joins TRBV2 to TRBJ2-7; 7 positions match TRBD1. The J segment lost 0 bases and the V segment lost 3 bases, leaving 5 bases of the junction unmatched. The CDR3 spans 15 residues. Germline V gene lookup returns CDR1 SNHLY and CDR2 FYNNEI. CDR3 sequence (DNA): TGTGCCAGCAGTGACCCCGGGACAGTCTCCTACGAGCAGTACTTC. Protein: CASSDPGTVSYEQYF.

The rearrangement links TRBV5-1 to TRBJ2-1; D uncertain. CDR1 is SGHRS and CDR2 is YFSETQ in the germline V gene. The length of the CDR3 is 12 residues. V gave up 4 bases and J gave up 6 bases, with 8 bases separating them. Written as DNA, the CDR3 is TGCGCCAGCAGCGTTTACAGCAATGAGCAGTTCTTC. Translating it yields CASSVYSNEQFF.

This clone was counted only a few times. The chain has TRBV30 and TRBJ1-2; D not certain. The CDR3 loop spans 17 amino acids. V shed 0 bases and J shed 0 bases, with 17 bases lying between them. Germline V lookup: CDR1 GTSNPN, CDR2 SVGIG (reference sequence). CDR3 DNA sequence: TGTGCCTGGAGTGTCGCTCGAAGAACAGTCCCTAACTATGGCTACACCTTC. It encodes CAWSVARRTVPNYGYTF.

In this sample, this clone turned up once. This sequence joins TRBV6-5 and TRBJ2-7, with D perhaps TRBD2 (5 bases). Between the trimmed V and J ends, which lost 7 bases and 0 bases, there was a span of 10 bases. CDR1 and CDR2 from the germline V gene are MNHEY and SVGAGI. The CDR3 runs 13 residues. CDR3 region: CASNERTSYEQYF. In DNA form, the CDR3 reads TGTGCCAGCAACGAGCGGACCTCCTACGAGCAGTACTTC.

The rearrangement uses TRBV9 and TRBJ2-1, with TRBD2 identical over 9 bases. The junction had 7 bases not matched to a gene; V was cut back by 2 bases and J by 4 bases. The CDR3 consists of 16 residues. The V gene's germline CDR1 is SGDLS and CDR2 YYNGEE. The CDR3: CASSVQGSGSYNEQFF. In DNA, the CDR3 is TGTGCCAGCAGCGTTCAGGGTAGCGGGAGTTACAATGAGCAGTTCTTC.

The rearrangement links TRBV19 to TRBJ2-5; TRBD2 agrees at 7 bases. CDR1 is LNHDA, CDR2 SQIVND, per germline (reference sequence). V lost 3 bases, J lost 7 bases, and 5 bases stayed unmatched. This CDR3 has 13 residues. CDR3 amino acids: CASSIGGGWTQYF. The DNA of the CDR3 is TGTGCCAGTAGTATTGGCGGGGGATGGACCCAGTACTTC.

There are a few counts of this clone. The chain joins TRBV21-1 to TRBJ1-4; TRBD1 is taken as the D call from the table, unchecked against the DNA. TRBV21-1 is a pseudogene locus. The CDR3 has 9 amino acids. CDR3: CASGLKLFF. The CDR3 DNA reads TGTGCCAGCGGGCTGAAACTGTTTTTT.

In this sample, this clone turned up a few times. V gene TRBV12-2 combines with J gene TRBJ2-2; no DNA check was done on the table's D call, TRBD2. TRBV12-2 is a recognized pseudogene. This CDR3 region has 15 residues. The CDR3 DNA reads as TGTGCAAAGCGGAACTCTGCGGGAGTGTCCGGGGAGCTGTTTTTT. It specifies CAKRNSAGVSGELFF.

The chain recombines TRBV7-8 with TRBJ2-7; D is perhaps TRBD2 (6 bases). CDR1 is SGHVS and CDR2 is FQNEAQ in the germline V gene. This CDR3 has 15 amino acids. Trimming removed 2 bases at V and 7 bases at J, with 18 bases between. CDR3 loop: CASSLRAGPSGEQYF. The CDR3 DNA sequence: TGTGCCAGCAGCTTAAGAGCGGGTCCCTCGGGGGAGCAGTACTTC.

The rearrangement uses TRBV6-4 and TRBJ1-2, with 7 bases aligning to TRBD1. V lost 4 bases and J lost 4; bases outside the gene matches: 9. Germline CDR1 reads MRHNA; CDR2 reads SNTAGT. There are 15 residues in the CDR3. DNA of the CDR3: TGTGCCAGCAGTGTCGACAGGGAGGTGAGCTATGGCTACACCTTC. This gives the protein CASSVDREVSYGYTF.

The chain carries TRBV28 and TRBJ2-7; TRBD2 aligns across 7 bases. The ends lost 4 bases at V and 4 bases at J; junction bases unmatched: 28. This CDR3 contains 21 residues. Germline-derived CDR1 and CDR2 are MDHEN and SYDVKM. In nucleotides, the CDR3 is TGTGCCAGCAGTTCTCTATTTTTAAACACCCCGACTAGCAGTGTTCCTTACGAGCAGTACTTC. It translates to CASSSLFLNTPTSSVPYEQYF.

The V call is TRBV18, the J call TRBJ1-1, with TRBD1 identical over 10 bases. J lost 3 bases, V lost 7 bases, and 2 bases had no gene match. The germline gives CDR1 KGHSH, CDR2 LQKENI. The length of the CDR3 is 13 residues. CDR3 protein: CASYGTGDTEAFF. Here the CDR3 DNA reads TGTGCCAGCTACGGGACAGGGGACACTGAAGCTTTCTTT.

The chain recombines TRBV12-3 or TRBV12-4 with TRBJ2-3; 11 bases map to TRBD2. The CDR3 has 13 amino acids. V was pared by 6 bases and J by 7 bases, with 3 bases of the junction left unmatched. The CDR3, as DNA: TGTGCCAGCAGCCCGACTAGCGGGAATACGCAGTATTTT. Translated: CASSPTSGNTQYF.

The V and J genes are TRBV6-1 and TRBJ2-2, with 7 bases fitting TRBD1. Germline V gene sequence: CDR1 MNHNS, CDR2 SASEGT. The CDR3 totals 18 residues. V shed 4 bases, J shed 6 bases, and the junction held 17 bases outside the gene matches. DNA of the CDR3: TGTGCCAGCAGTGCAAGGGGGCCGGGGCAGGGGTTCGCCGGGGAGCTGTTTTTT. It codes for CASSARGPGQGFAGELFF.

This clone was counted between two and nine times. J is TRBJ1-1 and V is TRBV27; TRBD1 matches at 8 bases. Trimming removed 5 bases from V and 4 bases from J; junction bases left unmatched: 21. The CDR3 contains 19 residues. The V gene's germline CDR1 is MNHEY and CDR2 SMNVEV (reference sequence). CDR3 sequence (DNA): TGTGCCAGCAGTCCCGATCATGGAGACAGGGGTTATGTCAGCACTGAAGCTTTCTTT. It specifies CASSPDHGDRGYVSTEAFF.

This clone occurred a few times. The CDR3 sequence: CASSESAGYQPQHF. The CDR3, as DNA: TGCGCCAGCAGTGAGTCAGCAGGCTATCAGCCCCAGCATTTT. The J gene is TRBJ1-5, the V gene TRBV10-2; D is unresolved. The germline V gene has CDR1 WSHSY and CDR2 SAAADI. This CDR3 has 14 amino acids. V lost 0 bases and J lost 5, with 8 bases in between.

J is TRBJ1-1 and V is TRBV28; D unresolved. The V end was cut by 4 bases, the J end by 3 bases, with 12 bases between. The CDR3 is 14 amino acids. The germline gives CDR1 MDHEN, CDR2 SYDVKM. The CDR3 loop reads CASSSPAGYTEAFF. Here the CDR3 DNA reads TGTGCCAGCAGTTCCCCGGCGGGGTACACTGAAGCTTTCTTT. Together with reference TRBV28 and TRBJ1-1, the CDR3 gives the full variable domain: DVKVTQSSRYLVKRTGEKVFLECVQDMDHENMFWYRQDPGLGLRLIYFSYDVKMKEKGDIPEGYSVSREKKERFSLILESASTNQTSMYLCASSSPAGYTEAFFGQGTRLTVV.